The clone carrying this T cell receptor (beta chain) turned up a few times. It was with unique molecular identifiers that the TCRbeta library was prepared. TCRdb re-called the PCR reads through MiXCR, storing one row per CDR3 protein. The table has fewer than 120,000 distinct CDR3 sequences, 10% seen once. V was cut by 0 bases and J by 1 base, with 11 bases left in between. This CDR3 has 15 residues. Germline lookup yields CDR1 DFQATT and CDR2 SNEGSKA (reference sequence). This record belongs to a study of T-cell reconstitution after alpha-beta-depleted transplantation in children. The V and J genes are TRBV20-1 and TRBJ2-3; the D gene is possibly TRBD2 (5 bases). This sample comprised PBMCs from the stem cell graft donor, obtained from the stem cell graft. The clonotype was recovered from a human donor who donated a stem cell graft to a child with acute lymphoblastic leukemia. The CDR3 DNA sequence: TGCAGTGCTAGAGATGTGACTACGGGCACAGATACGCAGTATTTT. Translated, it gives CSARDVTTGTDTQYF.